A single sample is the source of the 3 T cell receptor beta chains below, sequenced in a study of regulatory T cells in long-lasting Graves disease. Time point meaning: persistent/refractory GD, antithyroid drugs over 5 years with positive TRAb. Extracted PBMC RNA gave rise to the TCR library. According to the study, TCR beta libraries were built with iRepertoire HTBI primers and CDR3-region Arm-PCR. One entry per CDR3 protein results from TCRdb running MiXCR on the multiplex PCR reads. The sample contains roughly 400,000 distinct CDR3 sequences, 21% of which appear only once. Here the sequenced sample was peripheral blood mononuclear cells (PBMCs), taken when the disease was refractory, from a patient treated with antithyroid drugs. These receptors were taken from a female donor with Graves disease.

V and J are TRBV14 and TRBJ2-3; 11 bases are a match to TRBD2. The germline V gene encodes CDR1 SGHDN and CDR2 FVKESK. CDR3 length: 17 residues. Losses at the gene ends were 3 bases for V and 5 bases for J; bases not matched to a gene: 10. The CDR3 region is CASSQLGLADYKDTQYF. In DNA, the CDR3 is TGTGCCAGCAGCCAGTTGGGACTAGCGGACTACAAAGATACGCAGTATTTT.

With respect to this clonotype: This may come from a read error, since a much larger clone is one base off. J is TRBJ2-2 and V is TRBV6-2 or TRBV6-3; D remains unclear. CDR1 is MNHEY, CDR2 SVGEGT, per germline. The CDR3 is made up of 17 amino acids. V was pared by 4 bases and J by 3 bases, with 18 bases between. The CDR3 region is CASSFSFLTIDTGELFF. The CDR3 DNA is TGTGCCAGCAGTTTTAGCTTCCTAACCATTGACACCGGGGAGCTGTTTTTT.

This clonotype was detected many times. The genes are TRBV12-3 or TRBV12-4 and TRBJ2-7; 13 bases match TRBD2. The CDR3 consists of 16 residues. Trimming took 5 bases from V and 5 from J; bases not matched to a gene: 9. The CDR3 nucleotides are TGTGCCAGCAGTATCCAAGGGACTAGCGGGGCCGACGAGCAGTACTTC. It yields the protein CASSIQGTSGADEQYF.